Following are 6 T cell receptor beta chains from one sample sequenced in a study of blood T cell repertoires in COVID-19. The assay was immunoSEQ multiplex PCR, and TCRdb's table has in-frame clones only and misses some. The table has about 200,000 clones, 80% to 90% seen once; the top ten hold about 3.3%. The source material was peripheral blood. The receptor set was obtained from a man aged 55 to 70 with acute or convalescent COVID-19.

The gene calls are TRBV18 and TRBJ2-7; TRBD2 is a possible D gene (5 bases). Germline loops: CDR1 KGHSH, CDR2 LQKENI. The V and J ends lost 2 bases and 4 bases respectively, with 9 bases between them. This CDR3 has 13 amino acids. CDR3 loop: CASSPGLIYEQYF. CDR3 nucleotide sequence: TGTGCCAGCTCACCAGGACTTATTTACGAGCAGTACTTC.

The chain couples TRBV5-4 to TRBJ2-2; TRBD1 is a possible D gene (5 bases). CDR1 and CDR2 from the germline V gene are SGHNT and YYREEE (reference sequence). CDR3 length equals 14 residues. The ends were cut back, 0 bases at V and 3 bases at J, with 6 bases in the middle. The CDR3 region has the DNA TGTGCCAGCAGCTTGGGACAGTACACCGGGGAGCTGTTTTTT. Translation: CASSLGQYTGELFF.

CDR3 region: CATSDSTSYEQYF. In nucleotides, the CDR3 is TGTGCCACCAGTGACTCGACTAGCTACGAGCAGTACTTC. The V gene is TRBV24-1, the J gene TRBJ2-7; tentatively, D is TRBD2 (6 bases). Germline V gives CDR1 KGHDR, CDR2 SFDVKD. Trimming took 4 bases from V and 3 from J, leaving 9 bases between them. The CDR3 extends over 13 amino acids.

As DNA, the CDR3 is TGTGCCAGCTCCCTAGGACAGGGGCTCCCTGAAGCTTTCTTT. This translates into CASSLGQGLPEAFF. The rearrangement uses TRBV18 and TRBJ1-1; 9 positions match TRBD1. Germline loops: CDR1 KGHSH, CDR2 LQKENI. After removal of 6 bases from V and 6 bases from J, the junction contained 8 bases not matched to a gene. This CDR3 has 14 residues. Filled out from reference TRBV18 and TRBJ1-1, the complete variable domain reads NAGVMQNPRHLVRRRGQEARLRCSPMKGHSHVYWYRQLPEEGLKFMVYLQKENIIDESGMPKERFSAEFPKEGPSILRIQQVVRGDSAAYFCASSLGQGLPEAFFGQGTRLTVV.

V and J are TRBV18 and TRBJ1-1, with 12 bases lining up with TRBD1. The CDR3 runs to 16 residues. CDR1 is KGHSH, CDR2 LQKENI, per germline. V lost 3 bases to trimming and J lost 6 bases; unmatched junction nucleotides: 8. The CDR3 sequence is CASSPRDRGPGPEAFF. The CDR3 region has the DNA TGTGCCAGCTCACCCCGGGACAGGGGGCCGGGTCCTGAAGCTTTCTTT. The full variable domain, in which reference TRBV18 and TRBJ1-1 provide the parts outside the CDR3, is NAGVMQNPRHLVRRRGQEARLRCSPMKGHSHVYWYRQLPEEGLKFMVYLQKENIIDESGMPKERFSAEFPKEGPSILRIQQVVRGDSAAYFCASSPRDRGPGPEAFFGQGTRLTVV.

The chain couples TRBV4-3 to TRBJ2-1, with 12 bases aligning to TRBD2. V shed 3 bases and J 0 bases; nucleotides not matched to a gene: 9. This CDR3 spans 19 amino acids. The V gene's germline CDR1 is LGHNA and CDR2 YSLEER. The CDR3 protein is CASSQARTSGTSSYNEQFF. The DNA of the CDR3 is TGCGCCAGCAGCCAGGCCCGGACTAGCGGGACCAGCTCCTACAATGAGCAGTTCTTC.